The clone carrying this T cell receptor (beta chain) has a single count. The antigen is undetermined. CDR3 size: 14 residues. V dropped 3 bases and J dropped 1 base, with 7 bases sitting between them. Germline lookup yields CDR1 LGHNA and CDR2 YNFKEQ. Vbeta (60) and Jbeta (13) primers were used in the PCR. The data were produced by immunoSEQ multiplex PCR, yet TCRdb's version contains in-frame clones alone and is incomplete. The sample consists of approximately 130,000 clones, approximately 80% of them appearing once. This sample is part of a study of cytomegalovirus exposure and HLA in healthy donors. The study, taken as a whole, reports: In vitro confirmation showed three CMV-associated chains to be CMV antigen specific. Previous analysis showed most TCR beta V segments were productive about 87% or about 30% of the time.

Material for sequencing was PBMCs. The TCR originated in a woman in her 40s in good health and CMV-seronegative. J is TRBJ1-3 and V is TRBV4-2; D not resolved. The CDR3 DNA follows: TGTGCCAGCAGCCAGTCCGGGTCTGGAAACACCATATATTTT. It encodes CASSQSGSGNTIYF.